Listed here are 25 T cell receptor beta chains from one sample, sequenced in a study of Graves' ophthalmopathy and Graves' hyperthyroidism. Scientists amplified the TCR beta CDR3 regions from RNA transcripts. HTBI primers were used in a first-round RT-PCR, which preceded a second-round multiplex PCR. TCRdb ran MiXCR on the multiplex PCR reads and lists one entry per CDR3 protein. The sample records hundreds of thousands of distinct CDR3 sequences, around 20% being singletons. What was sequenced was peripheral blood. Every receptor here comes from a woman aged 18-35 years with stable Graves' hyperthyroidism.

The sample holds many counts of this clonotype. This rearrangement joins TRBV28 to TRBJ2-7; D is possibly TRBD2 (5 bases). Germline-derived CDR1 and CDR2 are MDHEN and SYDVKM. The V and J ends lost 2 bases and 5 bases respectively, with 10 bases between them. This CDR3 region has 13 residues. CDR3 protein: CASSLTPRDEQYF. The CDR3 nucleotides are TGTGCCAGCAGTTTAACCCCGAGGGACGAGCAGTACTTC.

The CDR3 region is CASTSWEGGEQYF. The DNA of the CDR3 is TGTGCCAGCACCTCATGGGAAGGGGGTGAGCAGTACTTC. This chain links TRBV27 with TRBJ2-7; D might be TRBD1 (6 bases). The CDR3 runs to 13 residues. V lost 7 bases, J lost 7 bases, and 17 bases lay in between. Germline-derived CDR1 and CDR2 are MNHEY and SMNVEV (reference sequence).

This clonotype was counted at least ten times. The CDR3 DNA reads as TGTGCCAGCAGCGCGGGACTAGCGGGGGTCTACGAGCAGTACTTC. It yields the protein CASSAGLAGVYEQYF. The gene calls are TRBV9 and TRBJ2-7; TRBD2 matches 14 bases. Per the germline V gene, CDR1 is SGDLS and CDR2 is YYNGEE. V gave up 3 bases and J gave up 3 bases; unmatched junction bases: 2. The CDR3 is made up of 15 amino acids.

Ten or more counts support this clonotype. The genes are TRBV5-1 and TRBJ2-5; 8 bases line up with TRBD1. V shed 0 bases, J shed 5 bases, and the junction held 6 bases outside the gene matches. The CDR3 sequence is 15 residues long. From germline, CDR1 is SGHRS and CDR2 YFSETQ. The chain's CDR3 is CASSLVQGASETQYF. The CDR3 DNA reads TGCGCCAGCAGCTTGGTCCAGGGGGCATCGGAGACCCAGTACTTC.

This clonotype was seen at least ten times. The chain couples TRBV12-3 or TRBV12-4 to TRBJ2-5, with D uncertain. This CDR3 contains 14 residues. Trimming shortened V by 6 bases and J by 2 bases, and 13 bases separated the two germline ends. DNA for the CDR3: TGTGCCAGCAGGGAAATACTGGGGCAAGAGACCCAGTACTTC. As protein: CASREILGQETQYF.

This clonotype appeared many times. CDR3 amino acids: CASIAKGTGRLETQYF. DNA for the CDR3: TGTGCCAGCATTGCGAAAGGGACAGGGAGGTTAGAGACCCAGTACTTC. V and J are TRBV6-1 and TRBJ2-5; 9 positions match TRBD1. The CDR3 is made up of 16 amino acids. Germline V CDR1 and CDR2: MNHNS, SASEGT. V gave up 7 bases and J gave up 4 bases; unmatched junction bases: 13.

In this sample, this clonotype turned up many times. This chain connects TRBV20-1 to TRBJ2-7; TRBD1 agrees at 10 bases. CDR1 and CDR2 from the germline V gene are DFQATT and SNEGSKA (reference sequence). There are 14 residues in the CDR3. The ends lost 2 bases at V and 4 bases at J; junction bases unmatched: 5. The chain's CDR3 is CSARTGQGRYEQYF. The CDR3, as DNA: TGCAGTGCTAGAACGGGACAGGGGAGGTACGAGCAGTACTTC.

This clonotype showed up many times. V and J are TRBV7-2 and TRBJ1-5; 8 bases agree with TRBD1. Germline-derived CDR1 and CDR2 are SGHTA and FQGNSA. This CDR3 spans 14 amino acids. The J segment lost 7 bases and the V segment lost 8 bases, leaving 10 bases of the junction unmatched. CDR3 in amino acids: CASLCRGLGQPQHF. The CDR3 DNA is TGTGCCAGCCTCTGCAGGGGGCTCGGCCAGCCCCAGCATTTT.

The CDR3 DNA reads as TGTGCCTGGACACCGGGACTAGCTCCCTACGAGCAGTACTTC. As protein: CAWTPGLAPYEQYF. The chain employs TRBV30 and TRBJ2-7; 9 bases line up with TRBD2. There are 14 residues in the CDR3. Trimming at V came to 4 bases and at J to 2 bases, leaving 6 bases not matched to a gene. The germline gives CDR1 GTSNPN, CDR2 SVGIG (reference sequence).

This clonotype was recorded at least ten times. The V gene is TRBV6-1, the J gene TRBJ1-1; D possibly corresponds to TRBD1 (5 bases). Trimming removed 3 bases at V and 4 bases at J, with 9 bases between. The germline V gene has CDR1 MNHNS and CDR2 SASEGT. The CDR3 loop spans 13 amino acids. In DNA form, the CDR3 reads TGTGCCAGCAGTGACGCAGGGATCACTGAAGCTTTCTTT. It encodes CASSDAGITEAFF.

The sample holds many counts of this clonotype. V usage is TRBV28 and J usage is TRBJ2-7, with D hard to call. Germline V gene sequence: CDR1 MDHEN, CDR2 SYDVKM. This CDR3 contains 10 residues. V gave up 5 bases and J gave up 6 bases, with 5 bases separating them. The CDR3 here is CASSRFEQYF. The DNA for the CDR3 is TGTGCCAGCAGTCGGTTCGAGCAGTACTTC.

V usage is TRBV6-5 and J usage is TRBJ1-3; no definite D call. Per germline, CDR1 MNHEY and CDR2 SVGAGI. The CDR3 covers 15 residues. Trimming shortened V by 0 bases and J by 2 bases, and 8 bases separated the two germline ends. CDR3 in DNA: TGTGCCAGCAGTTACTCGCTGAGTACTGGAAACACCATATATTTT. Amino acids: CASSYSLSTGNTIYF.

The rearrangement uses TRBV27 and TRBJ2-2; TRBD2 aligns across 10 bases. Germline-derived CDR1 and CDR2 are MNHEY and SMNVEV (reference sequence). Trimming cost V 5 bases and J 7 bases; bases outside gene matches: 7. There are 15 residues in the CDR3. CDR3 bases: TGTGCCAGCAGTAGTTGGCTAGCGGGAGTCGGGGAGCTGTTTTTT. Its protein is CASSSWLAGVGELFF.

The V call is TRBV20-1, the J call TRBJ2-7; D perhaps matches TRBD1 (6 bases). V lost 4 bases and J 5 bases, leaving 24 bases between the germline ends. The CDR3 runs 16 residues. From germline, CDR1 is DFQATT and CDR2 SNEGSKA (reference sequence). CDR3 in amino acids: CSATPPPTGIVDEQYF. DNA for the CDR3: TGCAGTGCTACCCCACCGCCGACAGGTATTGTCGACGAGCAGTACTTC.

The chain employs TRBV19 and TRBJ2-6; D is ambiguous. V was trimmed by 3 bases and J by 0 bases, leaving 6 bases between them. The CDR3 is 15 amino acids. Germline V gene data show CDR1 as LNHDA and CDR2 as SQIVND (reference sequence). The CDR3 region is CASSIAVSGANVLTF. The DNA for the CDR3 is TGTGCCAGTAGTATCGCGGTCTCTGGGGCCAACGTCCTGACTTTC.

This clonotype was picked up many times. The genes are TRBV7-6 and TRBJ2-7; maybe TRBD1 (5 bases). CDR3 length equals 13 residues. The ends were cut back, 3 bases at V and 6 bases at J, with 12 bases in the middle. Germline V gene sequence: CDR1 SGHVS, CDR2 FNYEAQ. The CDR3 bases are TGTGCCAGCAGCTTTGGGGCTCAGCCCGAGCAGTACTTC. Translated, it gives CASSFGAQPEQYF. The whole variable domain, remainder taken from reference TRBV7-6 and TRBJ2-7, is GAGVSQSPRYKVTKRGQDVALRCDPISGHVSLYWYRQALGQGPEFLTYFNYEAQQDKSGLPNDRFSAERPEGSISTLTIQRTEQRDSAMYRCASSFGAQPEQYFGPGTRLTVT.

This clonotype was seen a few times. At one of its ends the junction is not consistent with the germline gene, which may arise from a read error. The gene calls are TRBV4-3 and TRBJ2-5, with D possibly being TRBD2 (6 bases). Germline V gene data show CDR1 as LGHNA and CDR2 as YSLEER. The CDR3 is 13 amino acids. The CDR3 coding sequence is TGCGCCAGCAGCCCGGGACTCAAAGAGACCAAGTACTTC. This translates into CASSPGLKETKYF.

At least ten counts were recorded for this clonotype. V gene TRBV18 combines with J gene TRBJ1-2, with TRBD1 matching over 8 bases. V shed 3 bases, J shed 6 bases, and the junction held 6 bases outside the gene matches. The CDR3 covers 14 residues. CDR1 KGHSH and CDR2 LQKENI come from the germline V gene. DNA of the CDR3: TGTGCCAGCTCACCCGGACAGGGAATAGATGGCTACACCTTC. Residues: CASSPGQGIDGYTF.

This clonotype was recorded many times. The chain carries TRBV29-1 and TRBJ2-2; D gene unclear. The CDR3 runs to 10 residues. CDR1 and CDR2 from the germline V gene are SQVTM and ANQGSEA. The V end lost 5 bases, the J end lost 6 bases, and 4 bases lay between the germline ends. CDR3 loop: CSVLAGELFF. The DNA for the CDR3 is TGCAGCGTTCTTGCCGGGGAGCTGTTTTTT.

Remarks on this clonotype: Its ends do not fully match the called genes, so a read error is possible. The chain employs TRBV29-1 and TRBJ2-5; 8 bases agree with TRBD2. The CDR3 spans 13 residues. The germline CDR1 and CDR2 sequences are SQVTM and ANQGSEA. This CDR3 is CSVAGTSRETQDF. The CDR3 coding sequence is TGCAGCGTAGCCGGGACTAGTAGGGAGACGCAGGACTTC.

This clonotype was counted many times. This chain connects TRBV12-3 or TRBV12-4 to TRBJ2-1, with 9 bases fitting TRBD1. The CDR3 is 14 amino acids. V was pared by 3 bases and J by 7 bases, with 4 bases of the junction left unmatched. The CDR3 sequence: CASSLGQGRNEQFF. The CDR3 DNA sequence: TGTGCCAGCAGTTTGGGACAGGGCAGGAATGAGCAGTTCTTC.

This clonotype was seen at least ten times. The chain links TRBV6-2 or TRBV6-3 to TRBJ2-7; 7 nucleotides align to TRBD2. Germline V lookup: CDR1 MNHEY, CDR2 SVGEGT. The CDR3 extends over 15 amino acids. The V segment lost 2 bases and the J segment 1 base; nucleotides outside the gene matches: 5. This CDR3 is CASSYGAGASYEQYF. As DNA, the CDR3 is TGTGCCAGCAGTTACGGGGCGGGAGCGTCCTACGAGCAGTACTTC.

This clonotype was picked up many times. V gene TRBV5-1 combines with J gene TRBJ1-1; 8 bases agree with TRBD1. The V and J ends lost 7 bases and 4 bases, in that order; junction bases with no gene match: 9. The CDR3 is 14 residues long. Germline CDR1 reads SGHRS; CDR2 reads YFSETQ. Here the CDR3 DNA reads TGCGCCAGCGGGACCGGACAGGGAGGCACTGAAGCTTTCTTT. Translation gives CASGTGQGGTEAFF.

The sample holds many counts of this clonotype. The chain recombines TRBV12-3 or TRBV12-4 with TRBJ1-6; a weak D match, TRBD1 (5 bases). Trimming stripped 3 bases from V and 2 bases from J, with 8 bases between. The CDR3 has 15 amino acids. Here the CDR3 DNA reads TGTGCCAGCAGTTTGGGGGAAACCTATAATTCACCCCTCCACTTT. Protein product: CASSLGETYNSPLHF.

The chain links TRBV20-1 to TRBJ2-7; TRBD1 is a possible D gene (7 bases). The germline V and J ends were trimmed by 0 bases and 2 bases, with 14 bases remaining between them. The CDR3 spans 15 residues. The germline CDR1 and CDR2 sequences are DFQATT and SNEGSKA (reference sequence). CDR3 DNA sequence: TGCAGTGCTAGAGATGCGCGGGACAGTCCCTACGAGCAGTACTTC. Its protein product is CSARDARDSPYEQYF.